The clone carrying this T cell receptor beta chain was counted a few times. The data belong to a study of regulatory T cells in long-lasting Graves disease. Libraries of TCR beta came from iRepertoire HTBI primers plus Arm-PCR of CDR3 regions. Authors' processing steps: Samples revealed 50 to 70 TRBV and over twelve TRBJ segments. Each CDR3 protein is one row after TCRdb ran MiXCR on the multiplex PCR reads. TCRdb's processing, not the study's, gives the V and J calls here. The sample consists of some 430,000 distinct CDR3 sequences, about a fifth of them appearing once. Time point indicated: persistent/refractory GD, antithyroid drugs over 5 years with positive TRAb. Construction of the TCR library relied on RNA isolated from PBMCs. The germline V gene encodes CDR1 GTSNPN and CDR2 SVGIG (reference sequence). This CDR3 is 16 amino acids long. V was pared by 5 bases and J by 5 bases, with 14 bases of the junction left unmatched.

The sequencing here drew on peripheral blood mononuclear cells (PBMCs), taken when the disease was refractory, from a patient treated with antithyroid drugs. This rearrangement joins TRBV30 to TRBJ1-2; the match to TRBD1 covers 10 bases. The receptor comes from a female donor with Graves disease. CDR3 residues: CAWLDHRDRGVYGYTF. CDR3 DNA sequence: TGTGCCTGGTTAGACCACCGGGACAGGGGAGTTTATGGCTACACCTTC.